Listed below are T cell receptor beta chains from one sample, sequenced in a study of OX40 agonist ivuxolimab in advanced cancers. The assay was immunoSEQ multiplex PCR, and TCRdb's table has in-frame clones only and misses some. The data contain tens of thousands of clones, roughly 87% of them singletons. The specimen was CD4+ or CD8+ T cells sorted from blood, collected in a trial of the OX40 agonist ivuxolimab. The receptors were gathered from an adult with an advanced solid tumor such as melanoma, head and neck, liver or kidney cancer. CDR3s include the opening cysteine and the closing phenylalanine or tryptophan. Fields, in order: D gene, clone size, J gene, V gene, CDR3 DNA, CDR3 protein. The D gene is left open where the match is weak. Where a row states a size, it is once, few, many or the class of an expanded clone; other rows omit it.

. . TRBJ1-6 TRBV14 TGTGCCAGCAGCCAGGGGGAATGGGCCCTCCACTTT CASSQGEWALHF
TRBD1 . TRBJ1-1 TRBV28 TGTGCCAGCAGTTGGGACAGAAAATCAATGAACACTGAAGCTTTCTTT CASSWDRKSMNTEAFF
. . TRBJ2-1 TRBV21-1 TGTGCCAGCAGCAAAGAAGAGGAGCGGGAGCTCCACAATGAGCAGTTCTTC CASSKEEERELHNEQFF
TRBD1 . TRBJ1-4 TRBV5-6 TGTGCCAGCAGCTCGTTCGGGACAGGGGATGAAAAACTGTTTTTT CASSSFGTGDEKLFF
. . TRBJ2-5 TRBV5-5 TGTGCCAGCAGCTTGGCGATACAAGAGACCCAGTACTTC CASSLAIQETQYF
. . TRBJ1-2 TRBV29-1 TGCAGCGTTGAAGATCGGAGGGGAGCCTATGGCTACACCTTC CSVEDRRGAYGYTF
. few TRBJ1-1 TRBV29-1 TGCAGCGTTGAGGGTCGGGAGAACACTGAAGCTTTCTTT CSVEGRENTEAFF
. . TRBJ1-5 TRBV6-5 TGTGCCAGCAGTCGGGGACAACTCAATCAGCCCCAGCATTTT CASSRGQLNQPQHF
TRBD2 . TRBJ2-2 TRBV7-2 TGTGCCAGCAGCCTCCTGGCGGGAGGGAGGACCGGGGAGCTGTTTTTT CASSLLAGGRTGELFF
. . TRBJ2-3 TRBV5-6 TGTGCCAGCAGACCAAACGGAGCTGATACGCAGTATTTT CASRPNGADTQYF
TRBD2 . TRBJ2-7 TRBV9 TGTGCCAGCAGCGTAGGGGGACTAGCGGGAGACCGCGAGCAGTACTTC CASSVGGLAGDREQYF
TRBD1 . TRBJ1-1 TRBV5-1 TGCGCCAGCAGCTTGGGGACAGGGGTGAACACTGAAGCTTTCTTT CASSLGTGVNTEAFF
TRBD2 . TRBJ2-7 TRBV7-9 TGTGCCAGCAGCCAGAGTCCTGGACTAGCGGGGGGCTCATCCTACGAGCAGTACTTC CASSQSPGLAGGSSYEQYF
. . TRBJ2-1 TRBV6-4 TGTGCCAGCAGGTACCGGGATGACAGCCACAATGAGCAGTTCTTC CASRYRDDSHNEQFF
TRBD1 . TRBJ2-7 TRBV28 TGTGCCAGCAGACCCACCCGACAGGGAAGGTACGAGCAGTACTTC CASRPTRQGRYEQYF
. . TRBJ2-5 TRBV30 TGTGCCTGGAGGGACTGGCAAGAGACCCAGTACTTC CAWRDWQETQYF
TRBD1 . TRBJ2-7 TRBV2 TGTGCCAGCAGGGAGGACAGGGCCGAAACCTACGAGCAGTACTTC CASREDRAETYEQYF
. . TRBJ1-1 TRBV5-1 TGCGCCAGCAGCTTGGCCAGGGCGGGAACTGAAGCTTTCTTT CASSLARAGTEAFF